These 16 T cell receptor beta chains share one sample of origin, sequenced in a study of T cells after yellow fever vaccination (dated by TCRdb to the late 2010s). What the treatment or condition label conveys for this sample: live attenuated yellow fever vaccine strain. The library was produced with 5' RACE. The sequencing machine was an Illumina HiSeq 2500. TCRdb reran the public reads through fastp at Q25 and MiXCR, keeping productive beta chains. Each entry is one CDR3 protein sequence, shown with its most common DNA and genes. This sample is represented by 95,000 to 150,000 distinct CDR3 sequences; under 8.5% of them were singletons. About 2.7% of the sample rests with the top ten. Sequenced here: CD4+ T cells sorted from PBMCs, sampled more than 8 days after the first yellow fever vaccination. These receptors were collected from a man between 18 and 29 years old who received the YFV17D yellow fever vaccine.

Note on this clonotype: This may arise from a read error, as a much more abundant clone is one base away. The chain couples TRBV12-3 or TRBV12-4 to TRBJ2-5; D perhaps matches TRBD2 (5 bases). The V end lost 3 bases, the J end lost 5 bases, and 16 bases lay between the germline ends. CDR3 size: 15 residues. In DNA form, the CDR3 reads TGTGCCAGCAGTTTGCGAGCGGTGGGCCAGGAGACCCAGTACTTC. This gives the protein CASSLRAVGQETQYF.

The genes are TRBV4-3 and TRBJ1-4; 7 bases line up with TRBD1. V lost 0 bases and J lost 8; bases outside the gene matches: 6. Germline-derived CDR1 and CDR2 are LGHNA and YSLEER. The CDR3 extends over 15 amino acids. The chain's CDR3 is CASSQEGQTGEKLFF. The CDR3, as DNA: TGCGCCAGCAGCCAAGAAGGGCAGACAGGGGAAAAACTGTTTTTT.

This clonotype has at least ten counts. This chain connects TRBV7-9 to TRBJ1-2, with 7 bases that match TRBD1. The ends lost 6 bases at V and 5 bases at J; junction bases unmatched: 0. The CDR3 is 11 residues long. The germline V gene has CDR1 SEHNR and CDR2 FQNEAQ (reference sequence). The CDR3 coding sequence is TGTGCCAGCAGGACAGGGTATGGCTACACCTTC. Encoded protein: CASRTGYGYTF.

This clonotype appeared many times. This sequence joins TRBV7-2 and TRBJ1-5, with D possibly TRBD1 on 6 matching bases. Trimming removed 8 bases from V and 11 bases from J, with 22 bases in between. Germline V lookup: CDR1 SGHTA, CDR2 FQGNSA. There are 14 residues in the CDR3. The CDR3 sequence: CASGPGSTEGAQHF. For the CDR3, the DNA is TGTGCCAGCGGCCCCGGGTCAACTGAGGGGGCCCAGCATTTT.

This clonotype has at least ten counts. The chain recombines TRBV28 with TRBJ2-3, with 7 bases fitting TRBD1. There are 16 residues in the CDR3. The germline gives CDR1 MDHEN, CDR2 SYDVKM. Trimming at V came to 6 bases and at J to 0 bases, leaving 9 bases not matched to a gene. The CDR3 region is CASRPPGQTSTDTQYF. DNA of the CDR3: TGTGCCAGCAGGCCGCCGGGACAGACTAGCACAGATACGCAGTATTTT.

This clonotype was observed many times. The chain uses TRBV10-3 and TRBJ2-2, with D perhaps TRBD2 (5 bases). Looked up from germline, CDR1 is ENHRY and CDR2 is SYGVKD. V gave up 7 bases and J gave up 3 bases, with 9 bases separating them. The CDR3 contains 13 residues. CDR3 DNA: TGTGCCATCACGGGGTCCGACACCGGGGAGCTGTTTTTT. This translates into CAITGSDTGELFF.

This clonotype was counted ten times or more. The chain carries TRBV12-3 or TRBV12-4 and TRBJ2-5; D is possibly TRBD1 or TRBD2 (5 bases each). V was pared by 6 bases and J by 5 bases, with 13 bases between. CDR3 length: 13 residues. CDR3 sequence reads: CASRPWGFETQYF. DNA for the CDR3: TGTGCCAGCAGACCCTGGGGGTTCGAGACCCAGTACTTC.

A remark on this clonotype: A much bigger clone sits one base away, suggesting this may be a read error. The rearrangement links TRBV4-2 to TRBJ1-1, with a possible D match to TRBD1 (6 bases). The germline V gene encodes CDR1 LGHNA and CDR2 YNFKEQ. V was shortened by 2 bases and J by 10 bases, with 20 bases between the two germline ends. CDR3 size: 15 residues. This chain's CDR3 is CASSQPGGRVGLAFF. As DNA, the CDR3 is TGTGCCAGCAGCCAACCGGGGGGCCGGGTGGGGTTAGCTTTCTTT.

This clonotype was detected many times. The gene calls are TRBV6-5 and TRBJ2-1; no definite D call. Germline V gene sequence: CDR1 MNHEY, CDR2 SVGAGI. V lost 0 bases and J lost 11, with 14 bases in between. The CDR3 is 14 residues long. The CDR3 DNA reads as TGTGCCAGCAGTTACTCGAAAATGGGTCGAAAGCAGTTCTTC. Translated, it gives CASSYSKMGRKQFF.

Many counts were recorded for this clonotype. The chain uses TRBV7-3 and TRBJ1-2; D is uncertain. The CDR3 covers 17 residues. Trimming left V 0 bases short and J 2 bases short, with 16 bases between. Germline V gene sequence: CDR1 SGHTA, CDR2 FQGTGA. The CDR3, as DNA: TGTGCCAGCAGCTTAACGGTCTCCGGGGTCGGGAACTATGGCTACACCTTC. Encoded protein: CASSLTVSGVGNYGYTF.

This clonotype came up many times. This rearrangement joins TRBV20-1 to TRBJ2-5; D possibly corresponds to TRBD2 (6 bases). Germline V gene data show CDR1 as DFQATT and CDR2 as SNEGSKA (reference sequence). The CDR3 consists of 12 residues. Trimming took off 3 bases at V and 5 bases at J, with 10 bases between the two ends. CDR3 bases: TGCAGTGCTAGGGAGGGGAGGGAGACCCAGTACTTC. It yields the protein CSAREGRETQYF.

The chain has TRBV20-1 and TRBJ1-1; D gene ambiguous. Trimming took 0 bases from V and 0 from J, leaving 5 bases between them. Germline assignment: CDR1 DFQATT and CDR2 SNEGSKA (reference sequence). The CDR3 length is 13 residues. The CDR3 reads CSARDGMNTEAFF. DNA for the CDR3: TGCAGTGCTAGAGACGGCATGAACACTGAAGCTTTCTTT.

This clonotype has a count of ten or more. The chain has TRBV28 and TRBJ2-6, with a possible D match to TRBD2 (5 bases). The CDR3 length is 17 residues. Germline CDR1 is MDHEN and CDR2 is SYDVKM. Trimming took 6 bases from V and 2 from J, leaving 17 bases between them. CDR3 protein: CASRSPRGGTGANVLTF. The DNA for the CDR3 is TGTGCCAGCAGATCCCCCCGGGGTGGGACTGGGGCCAACGTCCTGACTTTC.

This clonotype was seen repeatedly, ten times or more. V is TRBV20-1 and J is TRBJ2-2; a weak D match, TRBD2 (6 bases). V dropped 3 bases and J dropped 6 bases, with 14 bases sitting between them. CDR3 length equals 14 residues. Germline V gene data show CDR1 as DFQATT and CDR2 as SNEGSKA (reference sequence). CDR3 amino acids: CSASPGWGAGELFF. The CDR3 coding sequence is TGCAGTGCTAGTCCAGGGTGGGGGGCCGGGGAGCTGTTTTTT.

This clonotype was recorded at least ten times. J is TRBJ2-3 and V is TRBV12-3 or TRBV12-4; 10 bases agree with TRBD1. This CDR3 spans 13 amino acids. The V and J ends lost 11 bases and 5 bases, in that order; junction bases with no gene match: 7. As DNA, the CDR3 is TGTGCCGTTGGACAGGGGGTAGAAGATACGCAGTATTTT. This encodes CAVGQGVEDTQYF.

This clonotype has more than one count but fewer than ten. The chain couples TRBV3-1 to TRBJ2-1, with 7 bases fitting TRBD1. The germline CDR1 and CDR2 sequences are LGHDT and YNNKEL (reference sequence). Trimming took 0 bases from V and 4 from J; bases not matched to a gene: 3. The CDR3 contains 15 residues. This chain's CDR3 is CASSQEQGLYNEQFF. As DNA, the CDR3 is TGTGCCAGCAGCCAAGAACAGGGGCTTTACAATGAGCAGTTCTTC.